This T cell receptor (beta chain) was obtained from a study of response to subunit inactivated influenza vaccine. The CDR3 totals 14 residues. Germline V lookup: CDR1 DFQATT, CDR2 SNEGSKA (reference sequence). The V and J ends lost 3 bases and 1 base respectively, with 10 bases between them. TCRdb redid the calling of the RT-PCR reads with MiXCR, one entry per CDR3 protein. Of approximately 680,000 distinct CDR3 sequences detected, approximately 14% appear once; the ten largest clones hold 11%. This clonotype has a handful of counts. The J gene is TRBJ1-5, the V gene TRBV20-1, with a weak D call TRBD1 (5 bases). This TCR was sampled from a man aged 45-60 years who received an inactivated influenza vaccine. Material: PBMCs from blood, obtained about 11 days after vaccination. CDR3 in amino acids: CSARVDRSNQPQHF. In nucleotides, the CDR3 is TGCAGTGCTAGGGTTGACAGAAGCAATCAGCCCCAGCATTTT.